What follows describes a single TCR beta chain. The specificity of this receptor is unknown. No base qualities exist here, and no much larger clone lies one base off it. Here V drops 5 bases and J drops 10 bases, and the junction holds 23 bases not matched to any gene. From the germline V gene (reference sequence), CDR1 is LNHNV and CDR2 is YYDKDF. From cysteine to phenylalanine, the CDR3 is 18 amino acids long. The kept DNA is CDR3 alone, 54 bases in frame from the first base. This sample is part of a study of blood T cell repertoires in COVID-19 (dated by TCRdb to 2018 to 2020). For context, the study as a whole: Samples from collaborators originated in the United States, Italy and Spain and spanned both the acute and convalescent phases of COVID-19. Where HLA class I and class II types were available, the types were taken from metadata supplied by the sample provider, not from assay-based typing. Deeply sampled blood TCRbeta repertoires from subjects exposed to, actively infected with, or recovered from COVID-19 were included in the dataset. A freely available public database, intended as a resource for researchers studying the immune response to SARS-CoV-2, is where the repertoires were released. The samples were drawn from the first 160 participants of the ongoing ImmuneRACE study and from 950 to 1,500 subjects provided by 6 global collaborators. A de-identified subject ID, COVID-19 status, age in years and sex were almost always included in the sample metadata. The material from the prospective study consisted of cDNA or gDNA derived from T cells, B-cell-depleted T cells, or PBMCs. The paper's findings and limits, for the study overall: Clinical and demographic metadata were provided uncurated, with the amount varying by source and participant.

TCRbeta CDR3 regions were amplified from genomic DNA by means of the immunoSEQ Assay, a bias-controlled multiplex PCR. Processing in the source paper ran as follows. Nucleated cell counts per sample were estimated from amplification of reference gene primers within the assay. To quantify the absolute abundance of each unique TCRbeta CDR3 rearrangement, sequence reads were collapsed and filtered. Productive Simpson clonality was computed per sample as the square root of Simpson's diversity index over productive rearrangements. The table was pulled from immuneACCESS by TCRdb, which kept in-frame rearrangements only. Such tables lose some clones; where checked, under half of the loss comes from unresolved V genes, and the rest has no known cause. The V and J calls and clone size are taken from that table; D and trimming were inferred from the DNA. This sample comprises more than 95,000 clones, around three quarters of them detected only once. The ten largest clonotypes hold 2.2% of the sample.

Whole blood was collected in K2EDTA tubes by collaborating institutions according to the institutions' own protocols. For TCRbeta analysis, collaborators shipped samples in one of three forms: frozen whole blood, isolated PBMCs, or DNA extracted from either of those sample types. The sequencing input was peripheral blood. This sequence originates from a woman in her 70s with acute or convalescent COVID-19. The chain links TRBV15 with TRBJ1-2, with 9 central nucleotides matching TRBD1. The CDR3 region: CATSRSSNSGTGTVYYTF. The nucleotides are TGTGCCACCAGCCGAAGCAGTAACTCCGGGACAGGGACAGTGTACTACACCTTC.